Listed here is a single T cell receptor (beta chain). This clonotype was detected a few times. No antigen is known for it. No quality values exist for individual bases; no much larger clone is one base distant. The intended sense of this specimen's treatment or condition label: live attenuated yellow fever vaccine strain. A standard Ficoll-Paque protocol was used to isolate PBMCs from peripheral blood. Dynabeads CD4 and CD8 positive selection kits were used to isolate CD4 and CD8 T-cell fractions. RNA was extracted with TriZol from bulk PBMCs, CD4 and CD8 fractions, and dextramer-positive and dextramer-negative fractions. Instrument used: Illumina NovaSeq 6000. TCR cDNA was synthesized by 5'RACE template switching, through which a universal primer site and unique molecular identifiers were introduced. cDNA synthesis was primed from both the TCR alpha and TCR beta constant segments. Library amplification used two PCR steps, and the second PCR step added sample barcodes and sequencing adapters. Sequencing of libraries was performed on Illumina HiSeq 2500 (2x100 bp) or NovaSeq (2x150 bp). The paper's data handling went like this. MIGEC was used to demultiplex reads and collapse the reads into UMI consensus sequences, and MiXCR was used for V(D)J alignment. Using edgeR on replicate PBMC samples, clonotypes were called vaccine-responding if FDR was below 0.01 and the log2 fold change was above 5 up to day 15. Each bulk clonotype received a CD4 or CD8 identity based on whether the sequenced CD4 or CD8 repertoire contained that clonotype at higher abundance. Clones were called with MiXCR by TCRdb after fastp trimmed the public reads at Q25, and only in-frame beta chains were retained. Rows merge per CDR3 protein into single entries with the most common DNA and genes. The V and J calls here are based on TCRdb, not the publication. This sample is represented by some 170,000 distinct CDR3 sequences; over 7% of them were singletons. The ten largest clones take up around 35% of the sample.

The data belong to a study of T cells after yellow fever vaccination (dated by TCRdb to between 2018 and 2021). About the full investigation: Libraries from fractions with low cell numbers were prepared with the SMART-Seq v4 Ultra Low Input RNA kit. Bulk TCR alpha and beta repertoires were sequenced longitudinally to track T-cell clones before and after primary and booster YFV17D yellow fever vaccination. Two healthy male donors, one aged 18 to 30 and one aged 30 to 40 years, were included in the cohort. Bulk PBMC replicates and cell subsets were isolated from blood drawn at multiple timepoints before and after both primary and secondary immunization.

General findings and caveats noted by the study authors: A small share of clonotypes was detected in both CD4 and CD8 compartments, with the overlap likely arising from convergent recombination. After the booster, most of the clones that had expanded following primary vaccination were detected again (just under 97% of CD4 and roughly 90% of CD8), which suggests that memory was broadly maintained. The secondary T-cell response was found to be weaker but faster than the primary response, with a peak reached on day 5 rather than on day 15. Computational filtering was needed because FACS-sorted repertoires could contain abundant contaminating clonotypes from the bulk population. The study included only a couple of donors, which limits how far the findings can be generalized.

CDR3 length: 18 amino acids, cysteine to phenylalanine. Only CDR3 DNA is held: 54 bases, read in frame from base 1. This specimen consisted of CD8+ T cells sorted from PBMCs, obtained 45 days after the yellow fever booster vaccination. The sequence is built from TRBV21-1 and TRBJ2-1. TRBV21-1 is termed a pseudogene. The sequence derives from a man aged 18 to 29 who received the YFV17D yellow fever vaccine. This receptor has the CDR3 CASSKSAARPGNYNEQFF. Read as DNA, the sequence is TGTGCCAGCAGCAAATCGGCGGCCAGGCCTGGTAACTACAATGAGCAGTTCTTC.